The 12 T cell receptor beta chains below all came from one sample that was sequenced in a study of identical twins. TCRdb re-called the 5' RACE reads through MiXCR, storing one row per CDR3 protein. The table shows hundreds of thousands of distinct CDR3 sequences, with around 21% occurring only once. The same sample was also used in a study of T cells expressing NK-cell markers.

The specimen sequenced was PBMCs. The receptors derive from a woman under 30 in good health.

The chain links TRBV20-1 to TRBJ2-7, with TRBD2 matching over 8 bases. CDR3 length equals 15 residues. The V and J ends lost 5 bases and 4 bases, in that order; junction bases with no gene match: 13. The germline V gene encodes CDR1 DFQATT and CDR2 SNEGSKA (reference sequence). The CDR3 loop is CSAHAYERGLYEQYF. The CDR3, as DNA: TGCAGTGCTCACGCCTACGAGCGGGGGCTATACGAGCAGTACTTC.

A few counts support this clonotype. The chain has TRBV7-8 and TRBJ2-5; D gene ambiguous. The germline V and J ends were trimmed by 5 bases and 8 bases, with 9 bases remaining between them. CDR3 length: 11 amino acids. The germline CDR1 and CDR2 sequences are SGHVS and FQNEAQ. The CDR3: CASSLIATQYF. The CDR3 nucleotides read TGTGCCAGCAGCCTTATAGCAACCCAGTACTTC.

This clonotype has more than one count but fewer than ten. This chain links TRBV5-6 with TRBJ2-5, with TRBD1 as a possible D gene (6 bases). CDR3 size: 16 residues. V was shortened by 0 bases and J by 3 bases, with 15 bases between the two germline ends. Germline CDR1 reads SGHDT; CDR2 reads YYEEEE. This CDR3 reads CASSLGWQGLEETQYF. The CDR3 coding sequence is TGTGCCAGCAGCTTGGGGTGGCAGGGGTTAGAAGAGACCCAGTACTTC.

This clonotype showed up many times. This chain connects TRBV7-2 to TRBJ2-7; the match to TRBD1 covers 8 bases. Germline lookup yields CDR1 SGHTA and CDR2 FQGNSA. J gave up 6 bases and V 5 bases, and 3 bases lay outside the gene matches. This CDR3 spans 12 amino acids. In nucleotides, the CDR3 is TGTGCCAGCAGCCGGACAGGGCTCGAGCAGTACTTC. Protein product: CASSRTGLEQYF.

The rearrangement joins TRBV20-1 to TRBJ2-6, with D perhaps assigned TRBD1 or TRBD2 (6 bases each). The CDR3 has 15 amino acids. Trimming shortened V by 6 bases and J by 0 bases, and 12 bases separated the two germline ends. CDR1 is DFQATT, CDR2 SNEGSKA, per germline (reference sequence). The CDR3 sequence is CSAPPGASGANVLTF. CDR3 nucleotide sequence: TGCAGTGCGCCCCCGGGGGCCTCTGGGGCCAACGTCCTGACTTTC.

The V and J genes are TRBV11-1 and TRBJ2-2, with no clear D. Germline-derived CDR1 and CDR2 are SGHAT and FQDESV (reference sequence). The CDR3 sequence is 13 residues long. V was clipped by 10 bases and J by 0 bases, with 9 bases between them. For the CDR3, the DNA is TGTGCCACGTTGGCGGCGAACACCGGGGAGCTGTTTTTT. Its translation is CATLAANTGELFF.

The genes are TRBV10-3 and TRBJ2-1; 8 nucleotides line up with TRBD2. CDR3 length equals 14 residues. Per the germline V gene, CDR1 is ENHRY and CDR2 is SYGVKD. The V gene end was trimmed by 11 bases and the J gene end by 4 bases; junction bases not matched to a gene: 10. Here the CDR3 reads CALRGSGSYNEQFF. For the CDR3, the DNA is TGTGCCCTCCGGGGGAGCGGGAGTTACAATGAGCAGTTCTTC.

This clonotype was counted at least ten times. V gene TRBV20-1 combines with J gene TRBJ1-1, with D tentatively TRBD1 (5 bases). Trimming stripped 1 base from V and 5 bases from J, with 14 bases between. Germline values: CDR1 DFQATT, CDR2 SNEGSKA (reference sequence). The CDR3 has 14 residues. CDR3 region: CSARAGGLGTEAFF. The CDR3 bases are TGCAGTGCTAGAGCGGGGGGTTTAGGTACTGAAGCTTTCTTT.

This clonotype was counted between two and nine times. The chain links TRBV24-1 to TRBJ2-1; 8 positions match TRBD2. Germline V gene sequence: CDR1 KGHDR, CDR2 SFDVKD. The CDR3 is 17 amino acids. Trimming took 3 bases from V and 7 from J; bases not matched to a gene: 13. The CDR3 is CATSDPRASGHTNEQFF. CDR3 DNA: TGTGCCACCAGTGATCCTAGGGCTAGCGGGCATACAAATGAGCAGTTCTTC.

The V call is TRBV29-1, the J call TRBJ2-3; D is ambiguous. The CDR3 spans 12 residues. V gave up 4 bases and J gave up 3 bases, with 8 bases separating them. The germline V gene encodes CDR1 SQVTM and CDR2 ANQGSEA. The CDR3 here is CSVASMTDTQYF. The CDR3 DNA is TGCAGCGTTGCCAGCATGACAGATACGCAGTATTTT.

The chain is built from TRBV28 and TRBJ1-5; no clear D. The CDR3 contains 12 residues. Germline assignment: CDR1 MDHEN and CDR2 SYDVKM. V was shortened by 6 bases and J by 6 bases, with 9 bases between the two germline ends. In nucleotides, the CDR3 is TGTGCCAGCAGGAGAGGTTTTCAGCCCCAGCATTTT. It translates to CASRRGFQPQHF.

The DNA for the CDR3 is TGCGCCAGCAGCGTTGAGGAGAGGTCCAAAAACATTCAGTACTTC. It yields the protein CASSVEERSKNIQYF. The chain joins TRBV5-1 to TRBJ2-4; D is unclear. The CDR3 is made up of 15 amino acids. Trimming shortened V by 4 bases and J by 2 bases, and 13 bases separated the two germline ends. Germline V lookup: CDR1 SGHRS, CDR2 YFSETQ.